Listed here are 4 T cell receptor beta chains from one sample, sequenced in a study of T cell clonality in common variable immunodeficiency. TCRdb keeps only in-frame clones here, not all; method: immunoSEQ multiplex PCR. The sample shows around 52,000 clones, none of them appearing just once. The source material was peripheral blood mononuclear cells. The receptors come from a person between 18 and 75 years old in good health.

This clone was counted many times. The CDR3 reads CASAGGSSGRFNNEQFF. The sequenced part of the CDR3 DNA is TGCGCCAGTGCGGGGGGGTCTAGCGGGAGGTTCAACAATGAG. The chain carries TRBV5-1 and TRBJ2-1; 11 bases agree with TRBD2. The CDR3 end lies 3 residues beyond the end of the read and is filled in from the germline J gene. The V gene's germline CDR1 is SGHRS and CDR2 YFSETQ. The trim removed 8 bases at V and 5 bases at J, leaving 15 bases unmatched. The CDR3 loop spans 17 amino acids.

This clone was seen many times. The CDR3 end falls 3 residues outside the read, so it is completed with the germline J gene. This chain joins TRBV28 and TRBJ2-1; 14 positions agree with TRBD2. V gave up 2 bases and J gave up 4 bases; unmatched junction bases: 1. Germline V gene lookup returns CDR1 MDHEN and CDR2 SYDVKM. The CDR3 has 16 amino acids. CDR3 bases read: TGTGCCAGCAGTTTAGGGACTAGCGGGGGTTACAATGAG. It translates to CASSLGTSGGYNE. The whole CDR3 protein reads CASSLGTSGGYNEQFF.

This clone was picked up many times. The read finishes 3 residues shy of the CDR3 end, and the germline J gene is used to complete it. The gene calls are TRBV20-1 and TRBJ2-7; 7 nucleotides align to TRBD2. The length of the CDR3 is 15 residues. V shed 1 base and J 2 bases; nucleotides not matched to a gene: 8. CDR1 and CDR2 (germline): DFQATT, SNEGSKA (reference sequence). The CDR3 DNA, read in part, is TGCAGTGCTAGAGGCTCACTAGCGAATACCTACGAG. Protein: CSARGSLANTYE. The whole CDR3 protein is CSARGSLANTYEQYF.

Concerning this clone: Read data end 3 residues before the CDR3 end; the end is taken from the germline J gene. V and J are TRBV19 and TRBJ2-1; the match to TRBD1 covers 7 bases. CDR3 length: 13 amino acids. V shed 5 bases, J shed 8 bases, and the junction held 6 bases outside the gene matches. Germline V gene lookup returns CDR1 LNHDA and CDR2 SQIVND (reference sequence). The covered CDR3 bases are TGTGCCAGTAGTGACAGGGTGGGCGATGAG. It specifies CASSDRVGDE. The whole CDR3 protein is CASSDRVGDEQFF.